This T cell receptor (beta chain) is from a study of cytomegalovirus exposure and HLA in healthy donors. General study findings and limits: Several of the most significant clusters appeared, in a later analysis, to be linked to common viral pathogens. TCR beta sequences reportedly predicted most subjects' HLA-A and HLA-B alleles accurately. Later on, a genetic analysis was performed. It linked a missense variant in DCLRE1C with V- and J-gene trimming of TCR beta. Donors were assumed by presence/absence analyses to have roughly uniform sequencing depth.

Trimming cost V 7 bases and J 2 bases, with 15 bases left between them. The CDR3 extends over 14 amino acids. Germline V gene data show CDR1 as LNHDA and CDR2 as SQIVND (reference sequence). It was with 60 Vbeta and 13 Jbeta primers that the PCR ran. Profiling relied on immunoSEQ multiplex PCR, and the TCRdb table lists in-frame clones only, not all of them. The data hold over 70,000 clones, with roughly 79% observed a single time. Points on this clone: Its antigen is unidentified.

This chain joins TRBV19 and TRBJ2-7; weak D call: TRBD2 (6 bases). The sequencing sample was made of PBMCs. This receptor was taken from a male donor in good health and CMV-seronegative. CDR3 DNA: TGTGCCAGTACCCAGACAGCGGGTACCTACGAGCAGTACTTC. Translating gives CASTQTAGTYEQYF.